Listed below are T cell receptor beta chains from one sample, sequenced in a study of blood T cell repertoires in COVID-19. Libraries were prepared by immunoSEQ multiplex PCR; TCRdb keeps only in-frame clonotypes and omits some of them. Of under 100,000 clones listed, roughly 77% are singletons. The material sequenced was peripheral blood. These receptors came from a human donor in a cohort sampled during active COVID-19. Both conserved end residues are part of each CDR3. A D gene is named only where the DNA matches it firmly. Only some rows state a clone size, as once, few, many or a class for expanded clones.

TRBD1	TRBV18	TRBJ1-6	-	TGTGCCAGCTCACAAAGGACAGGGTCACCCCTCCACTTT	CASSQRTGSPLHF
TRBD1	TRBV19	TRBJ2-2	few	TGTGCCAGTAGTATCAGGTTCGGGGACAGTTGGTACACCGGGGAGCTGTTTTTT	CASSIRFGDSWYTGELFF
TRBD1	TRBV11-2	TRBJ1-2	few	TGTGCCAGCAGCTTAGGTCGACAGGGGGTTGAGGGCTACACCTTC	CASSLGRQGVEGYTF
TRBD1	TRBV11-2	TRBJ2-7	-	TGTGCCAGCAGCCCAATCAGGAGACAGGGGGGTGGAAGATACGAGCAGTACTTC	CASSPIRRQGGGRYEQYF
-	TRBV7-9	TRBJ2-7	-	TGTGCCAGCAGCAATACCCGGGACACCTACTACGAGCAGTACTTC	CASSNTRDTYYEQYF
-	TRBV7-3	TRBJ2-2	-	TGTGCCAGCAGCCTAAGAGGCGGGGACGGGGAGCTGTTTTTT	CASSLRGGDGELFF
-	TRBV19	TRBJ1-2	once	TGTGCCAGTAGGACCGGGACTATAAACCCCTATGGCTACACCTTC	CASRTGTINPYGYTF
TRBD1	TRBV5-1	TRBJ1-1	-	TGCGCCAGCAGCTTGGGGGACAGGGGGAACACTGAAGCTTTCTTT	CASSLGDRGNTEAFF
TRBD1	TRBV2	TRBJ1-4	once	TGTGCCAGCAGTGCCGACAGGGGCGGGAAACTGTTTTTT	CASSADRGGKLFF
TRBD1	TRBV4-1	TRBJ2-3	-	TGCGCCAGCAGCCAAGATGACAGGGGAATTTTCACAGATACGCAGTATTTT	CASSQDDRGIFTDTQYF
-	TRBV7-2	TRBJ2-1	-	TGTGCCAGCAGCTACGACATCGACAGTCATGAGCAGTTCTTC	CASSYDIDSHEQFF
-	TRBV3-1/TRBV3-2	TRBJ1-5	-	TGTGCCAGCAGCCAAGATTCAGGCAATAATCAGCCCCAGCATTTT	CASSQDSGNNQPQHF
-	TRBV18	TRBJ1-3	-	TGTGCCAGCTCACCGGATCAGGGTATCTCTGGAAACACCATATATTTT	CASSPDQGISGNTIYF
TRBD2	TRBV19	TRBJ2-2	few	TGTGCCAGTAGTATAGTGACTAGCGGATACACCGGGGAGCTGTTTTTT	CASSIVTSGYTGELFF
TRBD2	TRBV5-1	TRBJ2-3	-	TGCGCCAGCAGCTTGGTGTCGGGGGGTGCAGATACGCAGTATTTT	CASSLVSGGADTQYF
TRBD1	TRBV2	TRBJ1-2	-	TGTGCCAGCACATTGACAGGGGCTAATAGCTATGGCTACACCTTC	CASTLTGANSYGYTF
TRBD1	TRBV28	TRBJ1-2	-	TGTGCCAGCAGTTGGGACAGGGGCTACACCTTC	CASSWDRGYTF
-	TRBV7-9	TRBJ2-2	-	TGTGCCAGCATCGGTACGGCGAACACCGGGGAGCTGTTTTTT	CASIGTANTGELFF
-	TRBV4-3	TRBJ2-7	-	TGCGCCAGCAGCCAAGATCTTCGCTACGAGCAGTACTTC	CASSQDLRYEQYF
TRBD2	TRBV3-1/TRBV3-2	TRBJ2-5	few	TGTGCCAGCAGCCAAGGCGGGGGGCTAGCAGAGACCCAGTACTTC	CASSQGGGLAETQYF
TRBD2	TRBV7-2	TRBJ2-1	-	TGTGCCAGCAGCTCCACCTTACTAGCGGGGGGGGAGGGTGAGCAGTTCTTC	CASSSTLLAGGEGEQFF
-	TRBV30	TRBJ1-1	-	TGTGCCTGGAGTGTACTAGGGGGCACTGAAGCTTTCTTT	CAWSVLGGTEAFF
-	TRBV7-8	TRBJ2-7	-	TGTGCCAGCAGCTTAGCTTTCGGGGAGCAGTACTTC	CASSLAFGEQYF
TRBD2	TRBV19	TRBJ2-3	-	TGTGCCAGTAGTAAGCGACTAGCAACAGATACGCAGTATTTT	CASSKRLATDTQYF
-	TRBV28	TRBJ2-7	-	TGTGCCAGCACCCAAGTTAGGGCAGGGGCGAGCTCCTACGAGCAGTACTTC	CASTQVRAGASSYEQYF
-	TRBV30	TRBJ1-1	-	TGTGCCTGGAGTGAGGGGTCCCACACTGAAGCTTTCTTT	CAWSEGSHTEAFF
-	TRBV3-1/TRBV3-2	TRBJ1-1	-	TGTGCCAGCAGCCAAGAACAGGGGAACACTGAAGCTTTCTTT	CASSQEQGNTEAFF
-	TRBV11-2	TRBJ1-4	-	TGTGCCAGCAGCTTAGTAGGGGGTGCTAATGAAAAACTGTTTTTT	CASSLVGGANEKLFF
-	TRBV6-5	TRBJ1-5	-	TGTGCCAGCAGTCGTGCCCAGGGTGTATGGCATTTT	CASSRAQGVWHF
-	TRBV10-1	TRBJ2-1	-	TGCGCCAGCAGTGAGTCCGGTGTCGGCTCCTACAATGAGCAGTTCTTC	CASSESGVGSYNEQFF
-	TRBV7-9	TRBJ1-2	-	TGTGCCAGCAGCTTACACAGAATCTATGGCTACACCTTC	CASSLHRIYGYTF
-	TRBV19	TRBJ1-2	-	TGTGCCAGTACCCAGGCAACATATGGCTACACCTTC	CASTQATYGYTF
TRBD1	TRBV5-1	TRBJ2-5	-	TGCGCCAGCAGCGCCGGGACAGTTCTCCAAGAGACCCAGTACTTC	CASSAGTVLQETQYF
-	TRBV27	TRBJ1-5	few	TGTGCCAGCAGTTTGAAACAGAATCAGCCCCAGCATTTT	CASSLKQNQPQHF
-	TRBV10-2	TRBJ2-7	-	TGCGCCAGCAGTGAGTTGGAGGACTACGAGCAGTACTTC	CASSELEDYEQYF
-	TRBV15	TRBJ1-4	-	TGTGCCACCAGCAGAGATCTTCCAGGAGGGAATGAAAAACTGTTTTTT	CATSRDLPGGNEKLFF
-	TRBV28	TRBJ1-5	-	TGTGCCAGTCGAGTCCATAGCAATCAGCCCCAGCATTTT	CASRVHSNQPQHF
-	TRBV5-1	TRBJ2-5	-	TGCGCCAGCAGCTTGGAAGCGACCCAGTACTTC	CASSLEATQYF
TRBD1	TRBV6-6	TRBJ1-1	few	TGTGCCAGCAGTACGACAGGGGCGGACACTGAAGCTTTCTTT	CASSTTGADTEAFF
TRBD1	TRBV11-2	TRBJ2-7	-	TGTGCCAGCAGCTTAGGGACTCAGGGGGCGGGATACTTC	CASSLGTQGAGYF
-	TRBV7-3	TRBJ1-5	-	TGTGCCAGCAGCTTCTGGGAGAGCAATCAGCCCCAGCATTTT	CASSFWESNQPQHF
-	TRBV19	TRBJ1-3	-	TGTGCCAGTATGGACTTCTCTGGAAACACCATATATTTT	CASMDFSGNTIYF
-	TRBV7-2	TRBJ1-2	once	TGTGCCAGCACCGCTTACAATTCGAAAAGTTCTAACTATGGCTACACCTTC	CASTAYNSKSSNYGYTF
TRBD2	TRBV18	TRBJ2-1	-	TGTGCCAGCTCAAAACTAGCGGCGACCTACAATGAGCAGTTCTTC	CASSKLAATYNEQFF
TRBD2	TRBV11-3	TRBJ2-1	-	TGTGCCAGCAGCTTCCCCGGGGGGGAGCAGTTCTTC	CASSFPGGEQFF
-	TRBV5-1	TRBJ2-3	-	TGCGCCAGCAGCCGAGGTTCTAGCACAGATACGCAGTATTTT	CASSRGSSTDTQYF